This T cell receptor (beta chain) was obtained from a study of early T cells in non-severe SARS-CoV-2 infection. As for the study in general: Chains were unpaired, as sequencing was done on bulk RNA from unsorted whole blood. Study results and limitations: Reliance on VDJdb matching favored anti-spike CD8 responses; private and CD4 specificities were missed.

Separate cDNA molecules each had unique molecular identifiers attached to them. TCRdb called the 5' RACE reads again in MiXCR, with one record for every CDR3 protein. The data show about 70,000 distinct CDR3 sequences, with approximately 13% seen just once and roughly 1.2% held by the top ten. Trimming shortened V by 4 bases and J by 7 bases, and 14 bases separated the two germline ends. The CDR3 sequence is 12 residues long. Germline values: CDR1 DFQATT, CDR2 SNEGSKA (reference sequence). As to this clonotype: Antigen unknown.

The source is an adult who was a healthcare worker with PCR-confirmed SARS-CoV-2 infection or an uninfected control (not recorded which). The chain couples TRBV20-1 to TRBJ2-7; maybe TRBD1 (5 bases). Sample: whole blood. The CDR3 sequence: CSAKRQGGEQYF. CDR3 in DNA: TGCAGTGCTAAACGGCAGGGCGGAGAGCAGTACTTC.